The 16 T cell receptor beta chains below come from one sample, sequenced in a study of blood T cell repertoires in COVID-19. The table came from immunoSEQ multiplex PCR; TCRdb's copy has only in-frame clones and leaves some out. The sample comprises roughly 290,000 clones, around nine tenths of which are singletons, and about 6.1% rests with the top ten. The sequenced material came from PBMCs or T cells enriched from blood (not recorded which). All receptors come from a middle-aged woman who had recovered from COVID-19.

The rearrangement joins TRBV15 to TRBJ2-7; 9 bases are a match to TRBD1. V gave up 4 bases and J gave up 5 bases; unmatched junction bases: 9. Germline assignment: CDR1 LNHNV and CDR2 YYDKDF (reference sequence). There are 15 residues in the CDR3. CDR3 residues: CATSNNLGQGNEQYF. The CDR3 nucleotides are TGTGCCACCAGCAACAACCTGGGACAGGGAAACGAGCAGTACTTC.

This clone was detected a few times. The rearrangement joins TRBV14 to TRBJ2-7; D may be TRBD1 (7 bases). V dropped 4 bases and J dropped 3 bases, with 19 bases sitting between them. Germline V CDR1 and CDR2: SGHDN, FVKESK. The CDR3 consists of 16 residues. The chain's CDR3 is CASSRPDRDGGYEQYF. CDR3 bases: TGTGCCAGCAGCCGGCCCGACAGGGACGGGGGCTACGAGCAGTACTTC.

CDR3 nucleotide sequence: TGTGCCAGCAGTTATCGGGGGCGGGAGGGTTTAAATGAGCAGTTCTTC. Protein sequence: CASSYRGREGLNEQFF. The genes are TRBV6-2 or TRBV6-3 and TRBJ2-1, with 9 bases fitting TRBD2. The CDR3 spans 16 residues. J lost 7 bases, V lost 3 bases, and 10 bases had no gene match. CDR1 is MNHEY, CDR2 SVGEGT, per germline.

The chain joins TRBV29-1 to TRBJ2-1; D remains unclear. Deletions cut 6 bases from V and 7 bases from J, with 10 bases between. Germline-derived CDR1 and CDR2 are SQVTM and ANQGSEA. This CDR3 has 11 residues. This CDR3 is CSVLHWNEQFF. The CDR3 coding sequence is TGCAGCGTACTCCATTGGAATGAGCAGTTCTTC.

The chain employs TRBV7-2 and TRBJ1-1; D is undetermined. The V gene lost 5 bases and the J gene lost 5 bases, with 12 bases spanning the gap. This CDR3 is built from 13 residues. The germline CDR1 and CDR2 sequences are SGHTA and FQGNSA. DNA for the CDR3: TGTGCCAGCAGCACCAGGCGGGGTACTGAAGCTTTCTTT. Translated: CASSTRRGTEAFF.

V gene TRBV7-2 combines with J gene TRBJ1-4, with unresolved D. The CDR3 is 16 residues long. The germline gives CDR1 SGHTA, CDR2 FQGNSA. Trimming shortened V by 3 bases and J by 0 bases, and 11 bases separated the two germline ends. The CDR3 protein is CASSFRTGTTNEKLFF. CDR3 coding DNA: TGTGCCAGCAGCTTCCGTACGGGGACAACTAATGAAAAACTGTTTTTT. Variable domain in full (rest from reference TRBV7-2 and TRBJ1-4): GAGVSQSPSNKVTEKGKDVELRCDPISGHTALYWYRQSLGQGLEFLIYFQGNSAPDKSGLPSDRFSAERTGGSVSTLTIQRTQQEDSAVYLCASSFRTGTTNEKLFFGSGTQLSVL.

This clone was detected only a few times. CDR3 DNA sequence: TGTGCCAGCAGCAGGACTAGTTACAATGAGCAGTTCTTC. This translates into CASSRTSYNEQFF. The chain couples TRBV6-5 to TRBJ2-1; 7 bases fit TRBD2. This CDR3 is built from 13 residues. Germline CDR1 MNHEY, CDR2 SVGAGI. Trimming removed 6 bases from V and 4 bases from J; junction bases left unmatched: 3.

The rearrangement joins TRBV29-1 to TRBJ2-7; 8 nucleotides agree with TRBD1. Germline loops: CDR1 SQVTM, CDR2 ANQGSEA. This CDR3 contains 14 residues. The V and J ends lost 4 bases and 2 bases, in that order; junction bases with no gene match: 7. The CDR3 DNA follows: TGCAGCGTTGTCGGGACAGGACACCCCTACGAGCAGTACTTC. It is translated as CSVVGTGHPYEQYF.

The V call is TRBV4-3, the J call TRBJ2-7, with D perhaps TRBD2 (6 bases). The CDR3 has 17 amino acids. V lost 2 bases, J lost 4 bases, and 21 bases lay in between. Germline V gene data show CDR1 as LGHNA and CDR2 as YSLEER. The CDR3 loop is CASSQSIYGSAGYEQYF. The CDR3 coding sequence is TGCGCCAGCAGCCAAAGTATCTACGGGAGCGCGGGATACGAGCAGTACTTC.

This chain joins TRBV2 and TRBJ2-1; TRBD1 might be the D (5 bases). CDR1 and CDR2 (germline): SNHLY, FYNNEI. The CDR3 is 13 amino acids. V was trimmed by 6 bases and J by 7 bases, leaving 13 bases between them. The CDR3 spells CASSERGRNEQFF. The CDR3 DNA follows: TGTGCCAGCAGCGAAAGGGGTCGGAATGAGCAGTTCTTC.

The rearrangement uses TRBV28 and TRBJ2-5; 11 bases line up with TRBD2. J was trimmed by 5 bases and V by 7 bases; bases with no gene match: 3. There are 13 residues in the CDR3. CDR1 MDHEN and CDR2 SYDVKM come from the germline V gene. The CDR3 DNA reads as TGTGCCAGCATGACTAGCGGGGTCGAGACCCAGTACTTC. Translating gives CASMTSGVETQYF. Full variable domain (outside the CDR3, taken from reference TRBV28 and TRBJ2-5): DVKVTQSSRYLVKRTGEKVFLECVQDMDHENMFWYRQDPGLGLRLIYFSYDVKMKEKGDIPEGYSVSREKKERFSLILESASTNQTSMYLCASMTSGVETQYFGPGTRLLVL.

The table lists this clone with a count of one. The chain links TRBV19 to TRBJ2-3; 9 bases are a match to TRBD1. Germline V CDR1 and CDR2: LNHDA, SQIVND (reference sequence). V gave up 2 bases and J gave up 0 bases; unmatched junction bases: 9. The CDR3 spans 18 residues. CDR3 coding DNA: TGTGCCAGTAGTATATCTGGGACAGGGTTTTCAAGCACAGATACGCAGTATTTT. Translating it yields CASSISGTGFSSTDTQYF.

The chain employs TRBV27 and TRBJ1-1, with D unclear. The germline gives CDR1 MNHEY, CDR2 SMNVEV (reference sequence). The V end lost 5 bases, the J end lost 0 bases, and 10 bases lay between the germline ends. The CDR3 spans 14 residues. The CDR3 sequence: CASSDGVLNTEAFF. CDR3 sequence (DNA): TGTGCCAGCAGTGACGGGGTTTTGAACACTGAAGCTTTCTTT.

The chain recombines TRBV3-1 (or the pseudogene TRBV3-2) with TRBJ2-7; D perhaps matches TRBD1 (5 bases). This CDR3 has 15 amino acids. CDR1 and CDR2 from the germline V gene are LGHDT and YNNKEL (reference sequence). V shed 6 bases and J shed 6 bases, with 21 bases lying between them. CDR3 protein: CASSPRVDKGSEQYF. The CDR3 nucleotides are TGTGCCAGCAGTCCACGGGTGGACAAAGGAAGCGAGCAGTACTTC.

CDR3 DNA: TGTGCCAGCAGCCAAGATCCCCCGGGAGGGGGGACAGATACGCAGTATTTT. Its protein product is CASSQDPPGGGTDTQYF. This sequence joins TRBV4-2 and TRBJ2-3, with 8 bases lining up with TRBD2. The V gene end was trimmed by 0 bases and the J gene end by 3 bases; junction bases not matched to a gene: 8. This CDR3 has 17 amino acids. Germline assignment: CDR1 LGHNA and CDR2 YNFKEQ.

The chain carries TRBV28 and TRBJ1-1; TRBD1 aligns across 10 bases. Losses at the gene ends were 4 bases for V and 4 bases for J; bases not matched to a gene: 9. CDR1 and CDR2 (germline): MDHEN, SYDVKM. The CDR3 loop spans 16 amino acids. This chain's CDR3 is CASSSGTGVGGTEAFF. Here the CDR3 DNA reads TGTGCCAGCAGTTCCGGGACAGGGGTTGGGGGCACTGAAGCTTTCTTT.